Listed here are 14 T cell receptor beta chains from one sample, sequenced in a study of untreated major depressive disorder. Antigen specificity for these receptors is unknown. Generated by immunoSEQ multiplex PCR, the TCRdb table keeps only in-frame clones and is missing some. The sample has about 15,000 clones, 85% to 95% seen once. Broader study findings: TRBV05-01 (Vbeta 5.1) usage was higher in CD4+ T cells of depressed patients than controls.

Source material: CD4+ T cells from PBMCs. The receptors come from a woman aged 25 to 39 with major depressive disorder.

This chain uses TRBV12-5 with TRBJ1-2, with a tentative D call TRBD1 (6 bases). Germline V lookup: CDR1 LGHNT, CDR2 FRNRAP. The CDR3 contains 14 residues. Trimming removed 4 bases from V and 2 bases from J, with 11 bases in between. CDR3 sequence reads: CASGSDSGNYGYTF. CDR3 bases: TGTGCTAGTGGTTCGGACAGTGGGAACTATGGCTACACCTTC.

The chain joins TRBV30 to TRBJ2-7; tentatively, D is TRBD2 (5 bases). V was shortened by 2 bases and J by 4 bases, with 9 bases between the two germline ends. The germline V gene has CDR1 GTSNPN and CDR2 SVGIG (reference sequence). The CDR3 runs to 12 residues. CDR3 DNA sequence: TGTGCCTGGAGTCCGACGGGGTACGAGCAGTACTTC. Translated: CAWSPTGYEQYF.

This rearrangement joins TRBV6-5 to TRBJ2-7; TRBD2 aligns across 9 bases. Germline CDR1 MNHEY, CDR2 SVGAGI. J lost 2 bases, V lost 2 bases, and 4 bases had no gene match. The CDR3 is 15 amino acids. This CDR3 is CASSYMAGGPYEQYF. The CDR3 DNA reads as TGTGCCAGCAGTTACATGGCGGGAGGGCCCTACGAGCAGTACTTC.

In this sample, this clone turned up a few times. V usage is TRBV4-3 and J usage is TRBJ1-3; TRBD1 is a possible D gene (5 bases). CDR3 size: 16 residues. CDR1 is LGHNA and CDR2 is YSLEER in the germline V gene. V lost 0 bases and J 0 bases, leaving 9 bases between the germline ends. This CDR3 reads CASSQDRQNSGNTIYF. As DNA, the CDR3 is TGCGCCAGCAGCCAAGATAGACAGAACTCTGGAAACACCATATATTTT.

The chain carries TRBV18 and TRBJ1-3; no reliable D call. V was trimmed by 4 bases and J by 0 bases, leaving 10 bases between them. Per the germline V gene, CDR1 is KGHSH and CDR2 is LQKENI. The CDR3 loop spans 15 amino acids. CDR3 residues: CASSRTASSGNTIYF. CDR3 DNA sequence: TGTGCCAGCTCACGCACTGCCAGCTCTGGAAACACCATATATTTT. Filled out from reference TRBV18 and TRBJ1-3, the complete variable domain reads NAGVMQNPRHLVRRRGQEARLRCSPMKGHSHVYWYRQLPEEGLKFMVYLQKENIIDESGMPKERFSAEFPKEGPSILRIQQVVRGDSAAYFCASSRTASSGNTIYFGEGSWLTVV.

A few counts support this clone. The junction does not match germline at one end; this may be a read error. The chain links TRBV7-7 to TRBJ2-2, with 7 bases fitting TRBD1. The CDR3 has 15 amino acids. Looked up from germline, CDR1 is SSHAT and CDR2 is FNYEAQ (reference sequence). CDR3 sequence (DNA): TGTGCTAGCAGCTTAGGGGGCGCGAACACCGGGGAGCTGTTTTTT. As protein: CASSLGGANTGELFF.

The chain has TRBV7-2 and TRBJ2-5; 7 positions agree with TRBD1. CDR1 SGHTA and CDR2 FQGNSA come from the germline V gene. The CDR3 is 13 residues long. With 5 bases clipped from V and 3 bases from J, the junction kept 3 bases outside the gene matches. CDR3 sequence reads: CASSPGTEETQYF. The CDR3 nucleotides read TGTGCCAGCAGCCCCGGGACAGAAGAGACCCAGTACTTC. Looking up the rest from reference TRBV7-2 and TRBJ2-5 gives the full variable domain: GAGVSQSPSNKVTEKGKDVELRCDPISGHTALYWYRQSLGQGLEFLIYFQGNSAPDKSGLPSDRFSAERTGGSVSTLTIQRTQQEDSAVYLCASSPGTEETQYFGPGTRLLVL.

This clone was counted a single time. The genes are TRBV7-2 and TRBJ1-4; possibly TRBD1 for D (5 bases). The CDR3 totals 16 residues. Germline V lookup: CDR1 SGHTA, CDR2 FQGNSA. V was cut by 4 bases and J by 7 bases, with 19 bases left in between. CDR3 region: CASSSPRLSGVEKLFF. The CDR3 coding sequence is TGTGCCAGCAGCTCCCCGCGACTTTCGGGGGTTGAAAAACTGTTTTTT.

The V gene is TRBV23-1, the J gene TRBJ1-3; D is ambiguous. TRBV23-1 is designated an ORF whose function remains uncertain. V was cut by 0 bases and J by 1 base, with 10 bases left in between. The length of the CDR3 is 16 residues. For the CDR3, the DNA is TGCGCCAGCAGTCAATCCCGGGCTATATCTGGAAACACCATATATTTT. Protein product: CASSQSRAISGNTIYF.

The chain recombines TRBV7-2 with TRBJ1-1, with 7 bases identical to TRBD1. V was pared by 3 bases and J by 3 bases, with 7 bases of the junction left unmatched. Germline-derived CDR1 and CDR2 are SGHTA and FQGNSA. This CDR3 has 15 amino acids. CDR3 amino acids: CASSLRQGGDTEAFF. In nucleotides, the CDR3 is TGTGCCAGCAGCTTGCGACAGGGTGGGGACACTGAAGCTTTCTTT.

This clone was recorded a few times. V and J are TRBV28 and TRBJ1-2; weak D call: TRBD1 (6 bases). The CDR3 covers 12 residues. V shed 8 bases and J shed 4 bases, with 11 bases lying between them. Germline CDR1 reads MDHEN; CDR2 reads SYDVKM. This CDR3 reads CASREGGYGYTF. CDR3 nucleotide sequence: TGTGCCAGCCGCGAGGGGGGCTATGGCTACACCTTC.

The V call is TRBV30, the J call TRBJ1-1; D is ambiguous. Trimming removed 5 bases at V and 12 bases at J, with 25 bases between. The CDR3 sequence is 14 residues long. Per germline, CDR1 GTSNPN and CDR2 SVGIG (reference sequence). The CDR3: CAWYSGEGTHPSFF. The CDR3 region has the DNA TGTGCCTGGTACTCCGGGGAGGGCACCCACCCGTCTTTCTTT.

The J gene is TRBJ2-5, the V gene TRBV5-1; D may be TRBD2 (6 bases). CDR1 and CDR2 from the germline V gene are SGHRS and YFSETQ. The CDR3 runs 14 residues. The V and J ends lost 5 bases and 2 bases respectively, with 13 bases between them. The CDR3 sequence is CASRQHAGQETQYF. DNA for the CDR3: TGCGCCAGCAGACAGCACGCGGGACAAGAGACCCAGTACTTC.

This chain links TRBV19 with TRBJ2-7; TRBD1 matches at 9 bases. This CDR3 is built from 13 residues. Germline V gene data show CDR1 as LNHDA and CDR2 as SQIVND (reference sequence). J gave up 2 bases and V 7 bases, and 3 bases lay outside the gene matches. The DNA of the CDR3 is TGTGCCAGTAAGAGGACAGGGGCCTACGAGCAGTACTTC. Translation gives CASKRTGAYEQYF.